Listed below are T cell receptor beta chains from one sample, sequenced in a study of naive and memory T cell subsets. A single record per CDR3 protein comes from TCRdb applying MiXCR to the UMI-ligation and nested PCR reads. The table records about 85,000 distinct CDR3 sequences, roughly 13% of them present only once. Sequenced: central memory CD4+ T cells from blood. All receptors come from a human donor in good health. The conserved cysteine and the conserved F or W are not part of the CDR3 here. Fields, in order: D gene, V gene, CDR3 protein. D genes are given only for firm matches.

D: -
V: TRBV5-4
CDR3: ASSLSPLQETQY

D: -
V: TRBV15
CDR3: ATSRGVSYEQY

D: -
V: TRBV20-1
CDR3: SADPGPSTDTQY

D: -
V: TRBV28
CDR3: ASSFPGGGSEVREKLF

D: -
V: TRBV6-6
CDR3: ASSYGGLEAF

D: TRBD2
V: TRBV24-1
CDR3: ATSDRSSGRNEQF

D: -
V: TRBV5-4
CDR3: ASSALSTNTGELF

D: -
V: TRBV20-1
CDR3: SARDLRGGLGAEAF

D: -
V: TRBV2
CDR3: ASSENGRDIQY

D: -
V: TRBV5-4
CDR3: ASSLLGADTQY

D: TRBD1
V: TRBV29-1
CDR3: SVEAGQSGNTIY

D: -
V: TRBV20-1
CDR3: SAQQGSGQPQH

D: TRBD2
V: TRBV30
CDR3: AWTKREENTGELF

D: -
V: TRBV27
CDR3: ASSKADQETQY

D: -
V: TRBV5-1
CDR3: ASSLITSQSDTQY

D: TRBD1
V: TRBV5-1
CDR3: ASTLDREQY

D: -
V: TRBV6-2/TRBV6-3
CDR3: ASSNHREIQRTDTQY

D: -
V: TRBV28
CDR3: ASSLEEGSYNEQF

D: -
V: TRBV7-8
CDR3: ASSPQEAVNEQF

D: TRBD2
V: TRBV12-3/TRBV12-4
CDR3: ASSFTSEGTDTQY

D: -
V: TRBV20-1
CDR3: SSPPGSDVDTQY

D: TRBD1
V: TRBV10-3
CDR3: AIGVVDRDNSPLH

D: TRBD1
V: TRBV5-8
CDR3: ASSSRDRDTDTQY

D: -
V: TRBV3-1
CDR3: ASSHWVQGADTQY

D: -
V: TRBV29-1
CDR3: SVDQGNYGYT

D: TRBD1
V: TRBV29-1
CDR3: SVSGQGIQTYNEQF

D: -
V: TRBV24-1
CDR3: ATSDPIQETQY

D: -
V: TRBV12-3/TRBV12-4
CDR3: ASSLRESEQF

D: -
V: TRBV5-1
CDR3: ASSLGRVGNEQF

D: TRBD1
V: TRBV25-1
CDR3: ASNPGQGHTDTQY

D: TRBD2
V: TRBV28
CDR3: ASSAIRLASSSGANVLT

D: -
V: TRBV19
CDR3: ASSGGDGSNEQF

D: -
V: TRBV2
CDR3: ASSGLLAKNIQY

D: -
V: TRBV28
CDR3: ASSRQSNQPQH

D: -
V: TRBV10-3
CDR3: AISEPQVGGTYEQY

D: TRBD1
V: TRBV29-1
CDR3: SLKLDRGGAEAF

D: -
V: TRBV6-2/TRBV6-3
CDR3: ASLETGTYEQY

D: -
V: TRBV3-1
CDR3: ASSGRYEQY

D: TRBD1
V: TRBV7-2
CDR3: ASSLGQGAFGGIQY

D: TRBD1
V: TRBV10-3
CDR3: AIRTGKQETQY

D: -
V: TRBV15
CDR3: ATSRTEMTGELF

D: -
V: TRBV19
CDR3: ASSPRTSTDTQY

D: -
V: TRBV6-2/TRBV6-3
CDR3: ATTFSGANVLT

D: -
V: TRBV12-3/TRBV12-4
CDR3: ASSSIPGGISNQPQH

D: TRBD2
V: TRBV12-3/TRBV12-4
CDR3: ASSSLAGVSYEQY

D: -
V: TRBV7-2
CDR3: ASSLRGVLGSPLH

D: -
V: TRBV9
CDR3: ASSVSSARQETQY

D: -
V: TRBV6-6
CDR3: ASREGGRDGYT

D: -
V: TRBV6-1
CDR3: ASLPGPSTDTQY